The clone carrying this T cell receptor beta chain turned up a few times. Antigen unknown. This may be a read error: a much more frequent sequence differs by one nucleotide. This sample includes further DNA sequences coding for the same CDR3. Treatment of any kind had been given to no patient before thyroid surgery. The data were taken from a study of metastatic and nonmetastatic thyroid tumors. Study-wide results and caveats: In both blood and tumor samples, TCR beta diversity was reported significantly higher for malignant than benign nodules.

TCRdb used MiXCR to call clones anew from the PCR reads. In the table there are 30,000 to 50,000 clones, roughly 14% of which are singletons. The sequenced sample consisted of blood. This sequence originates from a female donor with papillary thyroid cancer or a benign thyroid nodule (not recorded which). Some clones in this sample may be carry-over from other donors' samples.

CDR3 bases: TGCAGCGGTGACAACCGCTACAATGAGCAGTTCTTC. It specifies CSGDNRYNEQFF. V is TRBV29-1 and J is TRBJ2-1; D gene uncertain. The V gene lost 7 bases and the J gene lost 3 bases, with 10 bases spanning the gap. There are 12 residues in the CDR3. Looked up from germline, CDR1 is SQVTM and CDR2 is ANQGSEA.